Below, 32 T cell receptor beta chains from the same sample are listed, as sequenced in a study of cytomegalovirus exposure and HLA in healthy donors. Sequencing was performed with immunoSEQ multiplex PCR; in TCRdb, only in-frame clones are kept and a portion is missing. The sample holds under 350,000 clones; around 85% are singletons and the top ten take more than 0.8%. The sequenced sample consisted of PBMCs. These receptor sequences come from a woman aged 18-30 years in good health and CMV-seronegative.

This clone has a count of ten or more. V is TRBV7-2 and J is TRBJ2-7, with 13 bases fitting TRBD2. Losses at the gene ends were 3 bases for V and 5 bases for J; bases not matched to a gene: 4. The CDR3 has 15 residues. Per germline, CDR1 SGHTA and CDR2 FQGNSA. CDR3 bases: TGTGCCAGCAGCTTCCGGACTAGCGGGAGAAACGAGCAGTACTTC. Its protein product is CASSFRTSGRNEQYF.

This clone was detected a few times. Other DNA sequences of this sample code for an identical CDR3. V gene TRBV5-1 combines with J gene TRBJ2-7; 8 nucleotides line up with TRBD1. Germline V lookup: CDR1 SGHRS, CDR2 YFSETQ. The CDR3 totals 15 residues. Trimming removed 3 bases from V and 3 bases from J; junction bases left unmatched: 8. CDR3 nucleotides: TGCGCCAGCAGCTCCGGGACAGGTTGGAACTACGAGCAGTACTTC. It codes for CASSSGTGWNYEQYF.

The V and J genes are TRBV28 and TRBJ1-1, with 9 bases lining up with TRBD1. The CDR3 spans 14 residues. The junction had 7 bases not matched to a gene; V was cut back by 8 bases and J by 3 bases. Germline CDR1 reads MDHEN; CDR2 reads SYDVKM. The CDR3: CASGSGQGYTEAFF. The CDR3 region has the DNA TGTGCCAGCGGCTCCGGACAGGGGTACACTGAAGCTTTCTTT.

The V gene is TRBV7-3, the J gene TRBJ2-7; the match to TRBD2 covers 8 bases. This CDR3 region has 14 residues. J lost 2 bases, V lost 2 bases, and 2 bases had no gene match. Germline V lookup: CDR1 SGHTA, CDR2 FQGTGA. DNA of the CDR3: TGTGCCAGCAGCTTAGCGGGGGGACCCTACGAGCAGTACTTC. It translates to CASSLAGGPYEQYF.

This chain uses TRBV9 with TRBJ2-7; D call uncertain. Trimming left V 0 bases short and J 1 base short, with 14 bases between. The CDR3 is made up of 16 amino acids. Germline V CDR1 and CDR2: SGDLS, YYNGEE. The CDR3 coding sequence is TGTGCCAGCAGCGTAGCTGGCTCGCCCCCTTCCTACGAGCAGTACTTC. As protein: CASSVAGSPPSYEQYF.

This chain links TRBV11-2 with TRBJ1-5; D possibly corresponds to TRBD1 (6 bases). The V gene's germline CDR1 is SGHAT and CDR2 FQNNGV. The CDR3 has 18 amino acids. The V gene lost 8 bases and the J gene lost 0 bases, with 23 bases spanning the gap. The chain's CDR3 is CASGSQTGFSYSNQPQHF. The CDR3 DNA reads as TGTGCCAGCGGCTCCCAAACAGGGTTCTCTTATAGCAATCAGCCCCAGCATTTT.

V and J are TRBV2 and TRBJ1-4; 7 nucleotides line up with TRBD1. CDR1 and CDR2 (germline): SNHLY, FYNNEI. V trimming: 8 bases; J trimming: 0 bases; junction bases outside the gene matches: 6. The CDR3 runs 15 residues. The CDR3 nucleotides read TGTGCCAGCCAACAGGGGCCGGCAACTAATGAAAAACTGTTTTTT. Residues: CASQQGPATNEKLFF. Full variable domain (missing parts from reference TRBV2 and TRBJ1-4): EPEVTQTPSHQVTQMGQEVILRCVPISNHLYFYWYRQILGQKVEFLVSFYNNEISEKSEIFDDQFSVERPDGSNFTLKIRSTKLEDSAMYFCASQQGPATNEKLFFGSGTQLSVL.

This clone was detected a few times. CDR3: CASSQNDRADQPQHF. The CDR3 DNA reads TGCGCCAGCAGCCAAAATGACAGGGCCGATCAGCCCCAGCATTTT. V gene TRBV4-1 combines with J gene TRBJ1-5; TRBD1 agrees at 7 bases. CDR3 length equals 15 residues. Trimming took 2 bases from V and 5 from J; bases not matched to a gene: 6. CDR1 is MGHRA and CDR2 is YSYEKL in the germline V gene.

The chain recombines TRBV18 with TRBJ2-1; 7 positions match TRBD2. V trimming: 2 bases; J trimming: 7 bases; junction bases outside the gene matches: 8. The CDR3 is 15 residues long. The germline V gene encodes CDR1 KGHSH and CDR2 LQKENI. The CDR3 sequence is CASSPASGVGNEQFF. In nucleotides, the CDR3 is TGTGCCAGCTCACCAGCTAGCGGAGTGGGGAATGAGCAGTTCTTC.

The chain employs TRBV9 and TRBJ1-5, with 9 bases that match TRBD1. This CDR3 has 14 residues. Germline CDR1 and CDR2: SGDLS and YYNGEE. V gave up 4 bases and J gave up 4 bases; unmatched junction bases: 3. This chain's CDR3 is CASSLTGGNQPQHF. Written as DNA, the CDR3 is TGTGCCAGCAGCTTGACAGGGGGTAATCAGCCCCAGCATTTT.

The CDR3 spells CASSEGVRDTQYF. In DNA, the CDR3 is TGTGCCAGCAGTGAGGGAGTCAGGGATACGCAGTATTTT. The chain carries TRBV2 and TRBJ2-3; D might be TRBD2 (5 bases). V gave up 3 bases and J gave up 6 bases, with 10 bases separating them. The CDR3 covers 13 residues. CDR1 is SNHLY and CDR2 is FYNNEI in the germline V gene. Variable domain in full (rest from reference TRBV2 and TRBJ2-3): EPEVTQTPSHQVTQMGQEVILRCVPISNHLYFYWYRQILGQKVEFLVSFYNNEISEKSEIFDDQFSVERPDGSNFTLKIRSTKLEDSAMYFCASSEGVRDTQYFGPGTRLTVL.

The chain is built from TRBV9 and TRBJ2-7, with TRBD2 as a possible D gene (6 bases). Germline V gene sequence: CDR1 SGDLS, CDR2 YYNGEE. V lost 3 bases and J lost 4, with 11 bases in between. This CDR3 has 13 amino acids. The DNA for the CDR3 is TGTGCCAGCAGCGGGGGGGTTGGTTACGAGCAGTACTTC. The encoded protein is CASSGGVGYEQYF.

V usage is TRBV30 and J usage is TRBJ2-5, with D possibly TRBD2 on 6 matching bases. The CDR3 has 12 residues. Trimming shortened V by 3 bases and J by 2 bases, and 7 bases separated the two germline ends. Germline CDR1 reads GTSNPN; CDR2 reads SVGIG (reference sequence). The CDR3 region has the DNA TGTGCCTGGAGGGGGACTCAAGAGACCCAGTACTTC. This codes for CAWRGTQETQYF.

This chain links TRBV10-3 with TRBJ2-1; TRBD2 is a possible D gene (6 bases). The germline gives CDR1 ENHRY, CDR2 SYGVKD. The CDR3 totals 12 residues. V dropped 2 bases and J dropped 15 bases, with 14 bases sitting between them. In nucleotides, the CDR3 is TGTGCCATCAGTGAGGGGGACTGGAAGACGTTCTTC. The encoded protein is CAISEGDWKTFF.

V is TRBV7-2 and J is TRBJ2-5, with TRBD1 as a possible D gene (5 bases). This CDR3 has 13 residues. V shed 5 bases and J shed 2 bases, with 9 bases lying between them. Germline V CDR1 and CDR2: SGHTA, FQGNSA. CDR3 sequence: CASSGAPQETQYF. CDR3 bases: TGTGCCAGCAGCGGGGCACCGCAAGAGACCCAGTACTTC.

This sequence joins TRBV5-4 and TRBJ2-3; 10 nucleotides line up with TRBD2. The V segment lost 5 bases and the J segment 3 bases; nucleotides outside the gene matches: 3. There are 14 residues in the CDR3. In germline, CDR1 is SGHNT, CDR2 YYREEE (reference sequence). CDR3 residues: CASRRLAGTDTQYF. The CDR3 DNA sequence: TGTGCCAGCAGAAGACTAGCGGGTACAGATACGCAGTATTTT. Full variable domain (missing parts from reference TRBV5-4 and TRBJ2-3): ETGVTQSPTHLIKTRGQQVTLRCSSQSGHNTVSWYQQALGQGPQFIFQYYREEENGRGNFPPRFSGLQFPNYSSELNVNALELDDSALYLCASRRLAGTDTQYFGPGTRLTVL.

The chain recombines TRBV7-9 with TRBJ2-2; 8 bases fit TRBD2. Germline V gene sequence: CDR1 SEHNR, CDR2 FQNEAQ (reference sequence). The junction had 5 bases not matched to a gene; V was cut back by 4 bases and J by 4 bases. The CDR3 runs to 15 residues. CDR3 in amino acids: CASSSSGRRTGELFF. In DNA form, the CDR3 reads TGTGCCAGCAGCTCCAGCGGGAGACGCACCGGGGAGCTGTTTTTT.

The chain employs TRBV7-2 and TRBJ2-4, with 9 bases lining up with TRBD2. Trimming at V came to 3 bases and at J to 6 bases, leaving 15 bases not matched to a gene. CDR3 length equals 18 residues. Germline CDR1 and CDR2: SGHTA and FQGNSA. The CDR3 DNA reads as TGTGCCAGCAGCTTTGATAGCGGGGGACCTCACGCGGGAAACATTCAGTACTTC. Translation: CASSFDSGGPHAGNIQYF.

This chain uses TRBV30 with TRBJ2-5; 7 nucleotides align to TRBD1. CDR1 is GTSNPN, CDR2 SVGIG, per germline (reference sequence). Trimming cost V 0 bases and J 5 bases; bases outside gene matches: 9. The CDR3 contains 15 residues. The CDR3 spells CAWSVKRGRKETQYF. DNA for the CDR3: TGTGCCTGGAGTGTTAAGAGGGGGCGCAAGGAGACCCAGTACTTC.

This clone was seen only once. The V and J genes are TRBV30 and TRBJ2-1; 8 bases are shared with TRBD2. Germline-derived CDR1 and CDR2 are GTSNPN and SVGIG (reference sequence). J lost 6 bases, V lost 6 bases, and 16 bases had no gene match. The CDR3 is 16 amino acids. CDR3 nucleotide sequence: TGTGCCTGTGCTTTCCTTCCGGGACTAGTAGGCAATGAGCAGTTCTTC. It specifies CACAFLPGLVGNEQFF. The full variable domain, completed using reference TRBV30 and TRBJ2-1, is SQTIHQWPATLVQPVGSPLSLECTVEGTSNPNLYWYRQAAGRGLQLLFYSVGIGQISSEVPQNLSASRPQDRQFILSSKKLLLSDSGFYLCACAFLPGLVGNEQFFGPGTRLTVL.

The chain combines TRBV29-1 with TRBJ2-4; maybe TRBD1 (6 bases). V was cut by 6 bases and J by 1 base, with 10 bases left in between. The CDR3 has 13 residues. CDR1 SQVTM and CDR2 ANQGSEA come from the germline V gene. The CDR3 sequence is CSVVGGAKNIQYF. The CDR3 nucleotides are TGCAGCGTAGTAGGGGGTGCCAAAAACATTCAGTACTTC.

V and J are TRBV5-4 and TRBJ2-7, with a possible D match to TRBD2 (5 bases). Germline CDR1 SGHNT, CDR2 YYREEE (reference sequence). The CDR3 has 14 amino acids. V lost 3 bases to trimming and J lost 0 bases, with 10 bases between them. In nucleotides, the CDR3 is TGTGCCAGCAGCTCCCGGGATTTCTCCTACGAGCAGTACTTC. Its protein product is CASSSRDFSYEQYF.

J is TRBJ2-3 and V is TRBV10-1, with 9 bases matching TRBD1. This CDR3 region has 15 residues. CDR1 is WNHNN and CDR2 is SYGVQD in the germline V gene (reference sequence). Losses at the gene ends were 4 bases for V and 4 bases for J; bases not matched to a gene: 6. In nucleotides, the CDR3 is TGCGCCAGCAGTGGCCTGGGACAGGGACCAGATACGCAGTATTTT. This sequence encodes CASSGLGQGPDTQYF.

V usage is TRBV4-2 and J usage is TRBJ2-7, with 8 bases lining up with TRBD1. The CDR3 covers 15 residues. The V and J ends lost 4 bases and 7 bases, in that order; junction bases with no gene match: 12. Per germline, CDR1 LGHNA and CDR2 YNFKEQ. The CDR3 nucleotides read TGTGCCAGCAGCCCCCCAGGACAGGGTGAGCTTGAGCAGTACTTC. Encoded protein: CASSPPGQGELEQYF.

The chain uses TRBV25-1 and TRBJ2-1; no definite D call. Trimming cost V 2 bases and J 7 bases, with 12 bases left between them. The CDR3 contains 14 residues. The germline gives CDR1 MGHDK, CDR2 SYGVNS. CDR3 nucleotide sequence: TGTGCCAGCAGTGAAGGGCATCCCCGGAATGAGCAGTTCTTC. This sequence encodes CASSEGHPRNEQFF.

The chain joins TRBV6-5 to TRBJ2-7, with 8 bases lining up with TRBD1. CDR3 size: 14 residues. Looked up from germline, CDR1 is MNHEY and CDR2 is SVGAGI. V trimming: 2 bases; J trimming: 3 bases; junction bases outside the gene matches: 3. CDR3 nucleotides: TGTGCCAGCAGTTACGGGACAGGCCTCTACGAGCAGTACTTC. It is translated as CASSYGTGLYEQYF.

The V and J genes are TRBV28 and TRBJ1-2; D unresolved. Trimming cost V 3 bases and J 7 bases, with 18 bases left between them. This CDR3 is 15 amino acids long. CDR1 MDHEN and CDR2 SYDVKM come from the germline V gene. CDR3 nucleotide sequence: TGTGCCAGCAGTTTTGATCAGCGAGGGATGAGTGGCTACACCTTC. Translation: CASSFDQRGMSGYTF.

The chain combines TRBV6-5 with TRBJ1-2; TRBD1 is a possible D gene (6 bases). V was shortened by 1 base and J by 6 bases, with 12 bases between the two germline ends. The CDR3 has 14 residues. Germline lookup yields CDR1 MNHEY and CDR2 SVGAGI. The CDR3 DNA is TGTGCCAGCAGTTACTTCAGACAGGATCATGGCTACACCTTC. Translation gives CASSYFRQDHGYTF.

The J gene is TRBJ1-1, the V gene TRBV9; D ambiguous. Per the germline V gene, CDR1 is SGDLS and CDR2 is YYNGEE. V was pared by 4 bases and J by 3 bases, with 7 bases between. The CDR3 extends over 12 amino acids. CDR3 coding DNA: TGTGCCAGCAGCCCAGAGGACACTGAAGCTTTCTTT. Translation gives CASSPEDTEAFF.

This chain joins TRBV5-1 and TRBJ2-7; D not certain. Germline CDR1 and CDR2: SGHRS and YFSETQ. V dropped 0 bases and J dropped 2 bases, with 15 bases sitting between them. This CDR3 has 16 amino acids. Here the CDR3 DNA reads TGCGCCAGCAGCTTGGCCCCCTCTGCGGAAACCTACGAGCAGTACTTC. Residues: CASSLAPSAETYEQYF.

The chain employs TRBV9 and TRBJ2-3; 16 bases are shared with TRBD2. This CDR3 comprises 18 residues. CDR1 and CDR2 (germline): SGDLS, YYNGEE. Trimming at V came to 4 bases and at J to 6 bases, leaving 11 bases not matched to a gene. In DNA form, the CDR3 reads TGTGCCAGCAGCCCAGTCCCGGGACTAGCGGGGGGGGCGGATACGCAGTATTTT. Amino acid sequence: CASSPVPGLAGGADTQYF. The full variable domain, its missing parts supplied by reference TRBV9 and TRBJ2-3, is DSGVTQTPKHLITATGQRVTLRCSPRSGDLSVYWYQQSLDQGLQFLIQYYNGEERAKGNILERFSAQQFPDLHSELNLSSLELGDSALYFCASSPVPGLAGGADTQYFGPGTRLTVL.

The J gene is TRBJ1-6, the V gene TRBV30; 7 positions agree with TRBD1. Germline V lookup: CDR1 GTSNPN, CDR2 SVGIG (reference sequence). V lost 1 base to trimming and J lost 2 bases; unmatched junction nucleotides: 11. This CDR3 is 18 amino acids long. In nucleotides, the CDR3 is TGTGCCTGGAGTGGGGGACAGACACTTTTGCCCTATAATTCACCCCTCCACTTT. As protein: CAWSGGQTLLPYNSPLHF.